This TCR beta chain appears in the sequencing data of a study of patients and donors after allogeneic stem cell transplantation. TCRdb fed the RT-PCR reads into MiXCR, producing one record per CDR3 protein. The data hold about 150,000 distinct CDR3 sequences, with about 40% observed a single time. The germline gives CDR1 SQVTM, CDR2 ANQGSEA. The CDR3 consists of 15 residues. V was clipped by 3 bases and J by 8 bases, with 20 bases between them. The receptor's source is a human donor who was either an allogeneic HSCT recipient or a stem cell or donor lymphocyte infusion donor (not recorded which). It is not recorded whose cells these are; they may come from a transplant donor. Sequencing input: blood, either unsorted or a sorted T cell fraction (not recorded which). This chain connects TRBV29-1 to TRBJ2-1; no definite D call. This CDR3 is CSVEGSLRLWDEQFF. The CDR3 region has the DNA TGCAGCGTTGAGGGTAGTCTGAGGCTGTGGGATGAGCAGTTCTTC.